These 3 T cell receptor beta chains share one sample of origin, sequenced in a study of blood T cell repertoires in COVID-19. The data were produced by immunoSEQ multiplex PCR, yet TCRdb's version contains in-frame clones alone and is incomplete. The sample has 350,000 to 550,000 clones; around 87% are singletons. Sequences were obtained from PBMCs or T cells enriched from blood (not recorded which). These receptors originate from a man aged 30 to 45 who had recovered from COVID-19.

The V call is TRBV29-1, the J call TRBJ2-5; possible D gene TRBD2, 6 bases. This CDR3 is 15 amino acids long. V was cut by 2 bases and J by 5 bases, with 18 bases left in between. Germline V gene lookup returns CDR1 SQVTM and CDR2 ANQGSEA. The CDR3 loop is CSVELGDSAWETQYF. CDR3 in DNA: TGCAGCGTTGAATTAGGGGACTCAGCCTGGGAGACCCAGTACTTC.

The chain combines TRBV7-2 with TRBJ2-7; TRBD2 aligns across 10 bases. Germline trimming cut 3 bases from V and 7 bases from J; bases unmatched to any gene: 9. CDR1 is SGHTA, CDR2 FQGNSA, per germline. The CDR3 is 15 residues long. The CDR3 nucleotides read TGTGCCAGCAGCTTGAGGCTAGCGGGAGCTGGGGAGCAGTACTTC. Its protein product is CASSLRLAGAGEQYF.

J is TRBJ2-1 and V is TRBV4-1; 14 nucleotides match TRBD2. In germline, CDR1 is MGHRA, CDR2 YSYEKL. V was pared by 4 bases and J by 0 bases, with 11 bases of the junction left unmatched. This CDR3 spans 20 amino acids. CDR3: CASSPTGTSGGSVSYNEQFF. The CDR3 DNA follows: TGCGCCAGCAGCCCCACCGGGACTAGCGGGGGATCCGTCTCCTACAATGAGCAGTTCTTC.